These 17 T cell receptor beta chains came from one sample sequenced in a study of blood T cell repertoires in COVID-19. Libraries were prepared by immunoSEQ multiplex PCR; TCRdb keeps only in-frame clonotypes and omits some of them. The sample includes roughly 32,000 clones, around 86% of them seen just once. Sequenced: peripheral blood. Source of these receptors: a man aged 60-69 years with active COVID-19.

The CDR3 region has the DNA TGTGCCAGCAGCCAAGCATATACCGGCAATGAGCAGTTCTTC. It codes for CASSQAYTGNEQFF. The chain carries TRBV4-2 and TRBJ2-1; no reliable D call. Germline CDR1 and CDR2: LGHNA and YNFKEQ. The ends were cut back, 1 base at V and 6 bases at J, with 10 bases in the middle. The CDR3 runs 14 residues.

CDR3 in amino acids: CASSVGGGHSGNTIYF. In nucleotides, the CDR3 is TGTGCCAGCAGCGTAGGAGGGGGCCACTCTGGAAACACCATATATTTT. The chain links TRBV9 to TRBJ1-3; 7 bases fit TRBD1. CDR1 SGDLS and CDR2 YYNGEE come from the germline V gene. With 0 bases clipped from V and 0 bases from J, the junction kept 3 bases outside the gene matches. The length of the CDR3 is 16 residues. The full variable domain, rest sourced from reference TRBV9 and TRBJ1-3, is DSGVTQTPKHLITATGQRVTLRCSPRSGDLSVYWYQQSLDQGLQFLIQYYNGEERAKGNILERFSAQQFPDLHSELNLSSLELGDSALYFCASSVGGGHSGNTIYFGEGSWLTVV.

The genes are TRBV5-1 and TRBJ2-5, with 7 bases aligning to TRBD1. Losses at the gene ends were 6 bases for V and 1 base for J; bases not matched to a gene: 12. Germline assignment: CDR1 SGHRS and CDR2 YFSETQ. This CDR3 comprises 16 residues. This CDR3 is CASTALGDSAQETQYF. The CDR3, as DNA: TGCGCCAGCACCGCCCTCGGGGACAGCGCCCAAGAGACCCAGTACTTC.

V gene TRBV11-1 combines with J gene TRBJ2-2, with a possible D match to TRBD2 (5 bases). Looked up from germline, CDR1 is SGHAT and CDR2 is FQDESV (reference sequence). V was cut by 5 bases and J by 4 bases, with 8 bases left in between. CDR3 size: 13 residues. The CDR3 sequence: CASSPEGTGELFF. CDR3 DNA: TGTGCCAGCAGCCCAGAGGGCACCGGGGAGCTGTTTTTT.

V is TRBV21-1 and J is TRBJ2-2; TRBD2 is taken as the D call from the table, unchecked against the DNA. TRBV21-1 is marked as a pseudogene. The CDR3 totals 15 residues. DNA for the CDR3: TGTGCCAGCAGCAAAGTGGGCGGACTGGGCGGGGAGCTGTTTTTT. It encodes CASSKVGGLGGELFF.

V is TRBV11-2 and J is TRBJ2-7; D possibly corresponds to TRBD2 (6 bases). The CDR3 has 14 amino acids. Trimming pared 1 base from V and 7 bases from J, leaving 14 bases between. Germline loops: CDR1 SGHAT, CDR2 FQNNGV. Here the CDR3 reads CASSLGARRGEQYF. The CDR3 nucleotides are TGTGCCAGCAGCTTAGGAGCCCGACGGGGGGAGCAGTACTTC.

The chain combines TRBV6-6 with TRBJ1-1; possibly TRBD1 for D (6 bases). V gave up 2 bases and J gave up 8 bases, with 18 bases separating them. Germline V gene lookup returns CDR1 MNHNY and CDR2 SVGAGI (reference sequence). This CDR3 has 15 amino acids. The CDR3 reads CASSYPTGGRWEAFF. The CDR3 DNA reads as TGTGCCAGCAGTTACCCGACAGGAGGCCGTTGGGAAGCTTTCTTT.

This clone was seen only a few times. The chain employs TRBV7-2 and TRBJ1-2, with D possibly matching TRBD1 (5 bases). Between the trimmed V and J ends, which lost 6 bases and 3 bases, there was a span of 17 bases. The germline V gene encodes CDR1 SGHTA and CDR2 FQGNSA. The length of the CDR3 is 15 residues. DNA for the CDR3: TGTGCCAGCAGATTACAGGCCTCCTCGGACTATGGCTACACCTTC. This codes for CASRLQASSDYGYTF.

The gene calls are TRBV18 and TRBJ1-5, with D unresolved. From germline, CDR1 is KGHSH and CDR2 LQKENI. This CDR3 has 16 amino acids. The ends were cut back, 2 bases at V and 2 bases at J, with 13 bases in the middle. The CDR3: CASSPEVNTRNQPQHF. The CDR3 DNA is TGTGCCAGCTCACCAGAAGTGAACACCCGCAATCAGCCCCAGCATTTT.

The chain couples TRBV7-6 to TRBJ2-1, with 11 positions matching TRBD2. There are 18 residues in the CDR3. The trim removed 3 bases at V and 1 base at J, leaving 8 bases unmatched. The germline CDR1 and CDR2 sequences are SGHVS and FNYEAQ. In DNA form, the CDR3 reads TGTGCCAGCAGCTTCCAAGGTAGCGGGGGGGCATCCTACAATGAGCAGTTCTTC. It codes for CASSFQGSGGASYNEQFF.

The chain links TRBV9 to TRBJ1-4, with no clear D. The CDR3 length is 15 residues. Germline assignment: CDR1 SGDLS and CDR2 YYNGEE. V gave up 1 base and J gave up 3 bases, with 10 bases separating them. The CDR3: CASSVSPRANEKLFF. CDR3 in DNA: TGTGCCAGCAGCGTAAGCCCCCGGGCTAATGAAAAACTGTTTTTT.

This chain joins TRBV12-5 and TRBJ2-2; D might be TRBD1 (6 bases). Germline CDR1 is LGHNT and CDR2 is FRNRAP. This CDR3 region has 15 residues. V lost 4 bases and J 5 bases, leaving 14 bases between the germline ends. CDR3 in amino acids: CASGSRLGQTGELFF. CDR3 bases: TGTGCTAGTGGTTCCCGTTTAGGACAGACCGGGGAGCTGTTTTTT.

Of note for this clone: Relative to the germline gene, one junction end is altered; a read error may explain this. V gene TRBV7-2 combines with J gene TRBJ2-5; TRBD2 is a possible D gene (7 bases). The CDR3 is 16 residues long. Germline lookup yields CDR1 SGHTA and CDR2 FQGNSA. CDR3 nucleotide sequence: TGTGCCAGCAGCTTAGAAGGGGGGGGCTACCAAGAGATCCAGTACTTC. Translation gives CASSLEGGGYQEIQYF.

This clone was recorded only once. The chain joins TRBV10-3 to TRBJ2-1; tentative D call: TRBD2 (6 bases). The CDR3 runs 17 residues. Germline V gene data show CDR1 as ENHRY and CDR2 as SYGVKD. Trimming pared 0 bases from V and 6 bases from J, leaving 18 bases between. CDR3 residues: CAISESNPSVNANEQFF. The CDR3 coding sequence is TGTGCCATCAGTGAGTCGAATCCTAGCGTCAATGCCAATGAGCAGTTCTTC.

The rearrangement links TRBV1 to TRBJ1-5. TRBV1 is flagged as a pseudogene. This CDR3 has 17 residues. The CDR3 sequence: CTSSQGGGPRGNQPQHF. DNA of the CDR3: TGCACCAGCAGCCAAGGGGGGGGCCCACGGGGAAATCAGCCCCAGCATTTT.

The chain recombines TRBV9 with TRBJ2-2, with D possibly matching TRBD1 (6 bases). Trimming left V 6 bases short and J 4 bases short, with 13 bases between. CDR1 and CDR2 from the germline V gene are SGDLS and YYNGEE. CDR3 length equals 14 residues. The chain's CDR3 is CASTPGQTTGELFF. CDR3 bases: TGTGCCAGCACCCCGGGACAAACCACCGGGGAGCTGTTTTTT.

The V and J genes are TRBV15 and TRBJ1-1; maybe TRBD1 (6 bases). Germline CDR1 is LNHNV and CDR2 is YYDKDF (reference sequence). This CDR3 has 16 amino acids. The V end lost 0 bases, the J end lost 1 base, and 12 bases lay between the germline ends. This CDR3 is CATSRDRGTQNTEAFF. The CDR3 DNA reads as TGTGCCACCAGCAGAGATCGTGGGACACAGAACACTGAAGCTTTCTTT.